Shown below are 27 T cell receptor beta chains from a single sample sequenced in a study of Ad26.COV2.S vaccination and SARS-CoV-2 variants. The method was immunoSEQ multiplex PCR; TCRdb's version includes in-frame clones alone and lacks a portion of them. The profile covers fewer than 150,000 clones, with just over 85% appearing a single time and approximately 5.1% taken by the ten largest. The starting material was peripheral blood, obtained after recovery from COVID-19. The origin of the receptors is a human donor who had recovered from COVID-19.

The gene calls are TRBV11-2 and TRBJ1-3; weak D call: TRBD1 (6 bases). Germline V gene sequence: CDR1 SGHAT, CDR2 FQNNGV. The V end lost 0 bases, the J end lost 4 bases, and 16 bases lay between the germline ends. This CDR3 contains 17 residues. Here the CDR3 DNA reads TGTGCCAGCAGCTTAGATGGGACACGAGGACAGGGAAACACCATATATTTT. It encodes CASSLDGTRGQGNTIYF.

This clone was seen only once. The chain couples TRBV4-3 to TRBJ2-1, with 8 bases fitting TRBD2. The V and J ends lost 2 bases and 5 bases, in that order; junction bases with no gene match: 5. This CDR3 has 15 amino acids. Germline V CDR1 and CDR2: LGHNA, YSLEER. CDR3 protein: CASSQSSGVNNEQFF. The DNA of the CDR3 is TGCGCCAGCAGCCAAAGTAGCGGGGTAAACAATGAGCAGTTCTTC.

Written as DNA, the CDR3 is TGTGCCAGCTCGGGAGGACAGGGAGAGTCACCCCTCCACTTT. Translating gives CASSGGQGESPLHF. The V gene is TRBV18, the J gene TRBJ1-6, with 8 bases aligning to TRBD1. The V gene's germline CDR1 is KGHSH and CDR2 LQKENI. The trim removed 6 bases at V and 10 bases at J, leaving 8 bases unmatched. This CDR3 is 14 amino acids long.

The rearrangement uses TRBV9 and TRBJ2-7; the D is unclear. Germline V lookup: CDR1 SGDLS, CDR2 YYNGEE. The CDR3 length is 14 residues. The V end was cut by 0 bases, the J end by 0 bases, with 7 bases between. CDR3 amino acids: CASSVEGNSYEQYF. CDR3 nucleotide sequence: TGTGCCAGCAGCGTAGAGGGAAACTCCTACGAGCAGTACTTC. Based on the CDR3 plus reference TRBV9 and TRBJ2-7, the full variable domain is DSGVTQTPKHLITATGQRVTLRCSPRSGDLSVYWYQQSLDQGLQFLIQYYNGEERAKGNILERFSAQQFPDLHSELNLSSLELGDSALYFCASSVEGNSYEQYFGPGTRLTVT.

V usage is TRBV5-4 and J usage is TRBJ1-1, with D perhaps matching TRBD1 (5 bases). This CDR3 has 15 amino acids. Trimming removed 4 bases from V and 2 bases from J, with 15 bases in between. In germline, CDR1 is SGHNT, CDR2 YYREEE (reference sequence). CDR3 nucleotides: TGTGCCAGCAGCGGCGTGGGGCGGACAAACACTGAAGCTTTCTTT. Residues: CASSGVGRTNTEAFF.

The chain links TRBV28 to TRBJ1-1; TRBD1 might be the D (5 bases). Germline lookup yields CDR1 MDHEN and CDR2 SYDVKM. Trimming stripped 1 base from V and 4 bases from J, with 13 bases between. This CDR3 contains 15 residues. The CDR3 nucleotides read TGTGCCAGCAGTTTATACCAGGGCGCGGGCACTGAAGCTTTCTTT. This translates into CASSLYQGAGTEAFF. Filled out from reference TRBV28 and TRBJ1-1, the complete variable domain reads DVKVTQSSRYLVKRTGEKVFLECVQDMDHENMFWYRQDPGLGLRLIYFSYDVKMKEKGDIPEGYSVSREKKERFSLILESASTNQTSMYLCASSLYQGAGTEAFFGQGTRLTVV.

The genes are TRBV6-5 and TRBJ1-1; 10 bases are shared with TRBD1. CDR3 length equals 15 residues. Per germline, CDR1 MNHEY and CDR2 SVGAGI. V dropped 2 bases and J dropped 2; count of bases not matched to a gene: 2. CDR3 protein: CASSYGDRGNTEAFF. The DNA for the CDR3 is TGTGCCAGCAGTTACGGGGACAGGGGAAACACTGAAGCTTTCTTT.

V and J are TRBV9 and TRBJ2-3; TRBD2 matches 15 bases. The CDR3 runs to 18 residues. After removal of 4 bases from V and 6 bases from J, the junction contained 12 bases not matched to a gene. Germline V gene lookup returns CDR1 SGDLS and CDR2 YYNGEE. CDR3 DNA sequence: TGTGCCAGCAGCCCCCGGACTAGCGGGGGGGCCTTCCCCGATACGCAGTATTTT. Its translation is CASSPRTSGGAFPDTQYF. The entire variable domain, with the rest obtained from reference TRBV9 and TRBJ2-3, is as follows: DSGVTQTPKHLITATGQRVTLRCSPRSGDLSVYWYQQSLDQGLQFLIQYYNGEERAKGNILERFSAQQFPDLHSELNLSSLELGDSALYFCASSPRTSGGAFPDTQYFGPGTRLTVL.

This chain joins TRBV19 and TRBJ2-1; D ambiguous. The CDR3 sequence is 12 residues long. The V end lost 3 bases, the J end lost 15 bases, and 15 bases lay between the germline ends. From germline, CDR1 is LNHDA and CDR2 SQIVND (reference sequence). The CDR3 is CASSMTLGLSFF. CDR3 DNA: TGTGCCAGTAGTATGACTTTGGGCCTTTCGTTCTTC. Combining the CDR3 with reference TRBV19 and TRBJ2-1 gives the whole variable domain DGGITQSPKYLFRKEGQNVTLSCEQNLNHDAMYWYRQDPGQGLRLIYYSQIVNDFQKGDIAEGYSVSREKKESFPLTVTSAQKNPTAFYLCASSMTLGLSFFGPGTRLTVL.

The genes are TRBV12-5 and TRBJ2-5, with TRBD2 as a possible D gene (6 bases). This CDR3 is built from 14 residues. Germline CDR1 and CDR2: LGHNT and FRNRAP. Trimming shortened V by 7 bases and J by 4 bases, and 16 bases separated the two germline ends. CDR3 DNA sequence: TGTGCTAGTGCCCACGGGGTGGGGGGAGAGACCCAGTACTTC. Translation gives CASAHGVGGETQYF.

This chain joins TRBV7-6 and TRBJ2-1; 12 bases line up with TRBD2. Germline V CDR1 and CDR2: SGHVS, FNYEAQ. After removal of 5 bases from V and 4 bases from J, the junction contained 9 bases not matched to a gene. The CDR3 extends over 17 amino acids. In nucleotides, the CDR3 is TGTGCCAGCAGCGTGGGCCTAGCGGGGGGGCGATACAATGAGCAGTTCTTC. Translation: CASSVGLAGGRYNEQFF.

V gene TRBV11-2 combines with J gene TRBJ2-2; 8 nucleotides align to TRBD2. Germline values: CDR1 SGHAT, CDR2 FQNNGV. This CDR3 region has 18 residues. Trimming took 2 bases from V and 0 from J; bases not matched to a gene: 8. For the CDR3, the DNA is TGTGCCAGCAGCTTATTGTGGCTAGCGGGTGCGAACACCGGGGAGCTGTTTTTT. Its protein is CASSLLWLAGANTGELFF.

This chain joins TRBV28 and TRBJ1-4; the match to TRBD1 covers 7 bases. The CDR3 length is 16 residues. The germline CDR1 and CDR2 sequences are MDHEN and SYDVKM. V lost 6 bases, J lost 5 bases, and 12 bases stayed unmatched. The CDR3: CASSRGLGRGNEKLFF. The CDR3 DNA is TGTGCCAGCAGCCGAGGGTTGGGCAGGGGGAATGAAAAACTGTTTTTT.

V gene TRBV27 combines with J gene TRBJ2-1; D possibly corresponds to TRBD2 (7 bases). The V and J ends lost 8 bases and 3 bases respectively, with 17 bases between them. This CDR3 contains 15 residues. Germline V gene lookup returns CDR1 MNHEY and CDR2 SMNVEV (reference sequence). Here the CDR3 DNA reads TGTGCCAGCGCGGGGGCCGAGGGGGTCTACAATGAGCAGTTCTTC. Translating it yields CASAGAEGVYNEQFF.

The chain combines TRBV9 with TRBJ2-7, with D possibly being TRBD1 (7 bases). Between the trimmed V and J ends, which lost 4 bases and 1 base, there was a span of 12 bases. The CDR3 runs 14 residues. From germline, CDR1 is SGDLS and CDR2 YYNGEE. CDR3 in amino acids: CASSPGDSSYEQYF. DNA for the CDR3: TGTGCCAGCAGCCCGGGGGACAGTTCCTACGAGCAGTACTTC.

In DNA form, the CDR3 reads TGTGCCCATGGGGGTAGGGGGGGGAATTCACCCCTCCACTTT. This translates into CAHGGRGGNSPLHF. The rearrangement links TRBV6-6 to TRBJ1-6; TRBD1 is a possible D gene (6 bases). Germline CDR1 reads MNHNY; CDR2 reads SVGAGI (reference sequence). CDR3 length: 14 residues. Trimming pared 11 bases from V and 7 bases from J, leaving 18 bases between.

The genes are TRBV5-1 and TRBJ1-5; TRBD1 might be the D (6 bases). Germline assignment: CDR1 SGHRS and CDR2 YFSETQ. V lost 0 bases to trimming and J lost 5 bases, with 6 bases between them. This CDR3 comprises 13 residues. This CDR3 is CASSLDRDQPQHF. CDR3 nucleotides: TGCGCCAGCAGCTTGGACAGGGATCAGCCCCAGCATTTT.

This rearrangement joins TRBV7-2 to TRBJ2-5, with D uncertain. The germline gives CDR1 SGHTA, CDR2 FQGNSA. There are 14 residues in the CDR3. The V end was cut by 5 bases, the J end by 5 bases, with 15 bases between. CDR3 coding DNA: TGTGCCAGCAGCCCCTCTAAGGCACGCGAGACCCAGTACTTC. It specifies CASSPSKARETQYF.

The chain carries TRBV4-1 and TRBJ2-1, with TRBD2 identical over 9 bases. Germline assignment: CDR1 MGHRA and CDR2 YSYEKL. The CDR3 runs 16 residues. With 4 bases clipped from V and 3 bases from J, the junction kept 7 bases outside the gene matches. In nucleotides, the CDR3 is TGCGCCAGCAGCCCCTATAGCGGGGGAGGCTACAATGAGCAGTTCTTC. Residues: CASSPYSGGGYNEQFF.

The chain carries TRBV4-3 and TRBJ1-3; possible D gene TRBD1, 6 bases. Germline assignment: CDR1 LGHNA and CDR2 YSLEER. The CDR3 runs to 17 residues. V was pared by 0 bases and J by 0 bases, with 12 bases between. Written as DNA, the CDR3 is TGCGCCAGCAGCCAAGAATGGGGGGGCCTCTCTGGAAACACCATATATTTT. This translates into CASSQEWGGLSGNTIYF.

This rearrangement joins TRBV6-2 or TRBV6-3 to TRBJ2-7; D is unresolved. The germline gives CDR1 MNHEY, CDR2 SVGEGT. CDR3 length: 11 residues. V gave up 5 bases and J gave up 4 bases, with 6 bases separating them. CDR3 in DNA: TGTGCCAGCAGTACCTTTTACGAGCAGTACTTC. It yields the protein CASSTFYEQYF.

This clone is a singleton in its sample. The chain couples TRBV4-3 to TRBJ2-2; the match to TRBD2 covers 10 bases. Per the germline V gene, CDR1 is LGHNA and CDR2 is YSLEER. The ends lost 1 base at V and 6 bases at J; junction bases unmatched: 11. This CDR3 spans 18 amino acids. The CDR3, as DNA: TGCGCCAGCAGCCAAGTTTTCAAGCGGGGGGGGCTGCCCGGGGAGCTGTTTTTT. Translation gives CASSQVFKRGGLPGELFF.

In DNA, the CDR3 is TGTGCCAGCAGTTACTTAGCTGCCGGGGAGCTGTTTTTT. This codes for CASSYLAAGELFF. The chain recombines TRBV6-2 or TRBV6-3 with TRBJ2-2; D unresolved. Per germline, CDR1 MNHEY and CDR2 SVGEGT. The V end was cut by 1 base, the J end by 6 bases, with 6 bases between. The CDR3 sequence is 13 residues long.

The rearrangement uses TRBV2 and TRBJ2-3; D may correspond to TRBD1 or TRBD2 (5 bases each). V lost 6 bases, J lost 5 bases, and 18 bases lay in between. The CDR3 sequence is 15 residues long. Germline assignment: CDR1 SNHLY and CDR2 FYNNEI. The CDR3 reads CASSPTGTTRDTQYF. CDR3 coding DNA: TGTGCCAGCAGCCCTACCGGGACGACAAGAGATACGCAGTATTTT.

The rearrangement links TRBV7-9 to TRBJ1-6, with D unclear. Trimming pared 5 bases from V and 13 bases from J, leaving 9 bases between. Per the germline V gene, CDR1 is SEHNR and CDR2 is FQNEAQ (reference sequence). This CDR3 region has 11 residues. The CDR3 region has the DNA TGTGCCAGCAGCGGACCCAGCCCCCTCCACTTT. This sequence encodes CASSGPSPLHF.

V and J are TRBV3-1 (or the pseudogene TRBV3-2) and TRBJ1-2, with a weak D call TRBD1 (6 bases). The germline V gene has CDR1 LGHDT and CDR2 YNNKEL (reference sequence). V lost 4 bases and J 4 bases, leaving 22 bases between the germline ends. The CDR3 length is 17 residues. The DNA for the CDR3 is TGTGCCAGCAGCCTGAGAAGTCCAAACCAGGGGCTCTATGGCTACACCTTC. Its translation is CASSLRSPNQGLYGYTF.

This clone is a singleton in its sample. The CDR3 nucleotides read TGTGCCAGTAGTACCCCATCCGGGATGAACACTGAAGCTTTCTTT. The encoded protein is CASSTPSGMNTEAFF. The gene calls are TRBV19 and TRBJ1-1; no clear D. The CDR3 consists of 15 residues. V was pared by 4 bases and J by 0 bases, with 12 bases between. The germline gives CDR1 LNHDA, CDR2 SQIVND (reference sequence).